Included here is one T cell receptor beta chain sequence, with context. Its antigen is unidentified. This sample was included in a study of cytomegalovirus exposure and HLA in healthy donors. Turning to the study itself: In an early release, HLA-typed donors contributed some 88 million unique TCR sequences. Findings and caveats of the study: It was confirmed in vitro that three of the CMV-associated chains were specific for CMV antigens.

Use of 60 Vbeta and 13 Jbeta primers characterized the PCR. Data came from immunoSEQ multiplex PCR; TCRdb stores just in-frame clones and leaves some out. The sample shows over 90,000 clones, roughly three quarters of them seen only once. This CDR3 has 14 amino acids. Trimming removed 0 bases from V and 2 bases from J, with 9 bases in between. Per the germline V gene, CDR1 is SGHRS and CDR2 is YFSETQ. This sequence joins TRBV5-1 and TRBJ2-7; D perhaps matches TRBD1 (6 bases). The sequencing sample was made of PBMCs. The TCR sequence derives from a woman between 18 and 29 years old in good health and CMV-seropositive. CDR3: CASSLVGTTYEQYF. The CDR3 DNA reads as TGCGCCAGCAGCTTGGTGGGGACAACCTACGAGCAGTACTTC.